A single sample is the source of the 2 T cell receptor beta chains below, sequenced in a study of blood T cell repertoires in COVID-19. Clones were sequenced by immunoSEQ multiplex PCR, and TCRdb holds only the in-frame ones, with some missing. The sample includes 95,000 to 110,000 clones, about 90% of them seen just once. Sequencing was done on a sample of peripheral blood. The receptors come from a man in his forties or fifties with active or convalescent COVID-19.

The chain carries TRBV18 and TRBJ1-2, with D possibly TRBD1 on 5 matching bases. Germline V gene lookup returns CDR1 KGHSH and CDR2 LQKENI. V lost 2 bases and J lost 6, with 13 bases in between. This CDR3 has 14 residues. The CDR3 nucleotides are TGTGCCAGCTCACCAGAAGGCCCAGGGAATGGCTACACCTTC. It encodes CASSPEGPGNGYTF.

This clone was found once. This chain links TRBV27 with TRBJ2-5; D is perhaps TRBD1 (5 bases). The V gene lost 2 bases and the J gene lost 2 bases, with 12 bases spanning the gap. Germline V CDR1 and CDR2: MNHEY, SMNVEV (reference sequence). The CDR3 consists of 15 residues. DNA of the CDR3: TGTGCCAGCAGTTTAATCCCACAGGCTCAAGAGACCCAGTACTTC. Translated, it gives CASSLIPQAQETQYF.